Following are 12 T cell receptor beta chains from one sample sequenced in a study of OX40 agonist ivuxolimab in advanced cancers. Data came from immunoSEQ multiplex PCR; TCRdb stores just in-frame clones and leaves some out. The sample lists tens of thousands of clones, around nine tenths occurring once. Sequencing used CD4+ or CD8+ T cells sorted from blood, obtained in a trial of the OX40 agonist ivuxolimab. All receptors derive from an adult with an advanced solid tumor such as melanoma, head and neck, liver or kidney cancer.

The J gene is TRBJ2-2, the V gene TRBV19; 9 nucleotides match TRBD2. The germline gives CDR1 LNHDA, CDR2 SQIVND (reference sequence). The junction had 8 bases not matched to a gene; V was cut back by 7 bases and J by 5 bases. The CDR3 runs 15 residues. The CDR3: CASMVAGVGTGELFF. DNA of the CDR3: TGTGCCAGTATGGTAGCGGGAGTCGGGACCGGGGAGCTGTTTTTT.

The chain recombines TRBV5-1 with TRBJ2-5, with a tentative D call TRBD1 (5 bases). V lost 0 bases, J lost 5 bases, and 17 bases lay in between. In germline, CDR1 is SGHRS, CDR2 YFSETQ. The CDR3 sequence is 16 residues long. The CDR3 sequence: CASSLAERGHGETQYF. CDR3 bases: TGCGCCAGCAGCTTGGCAGAAAGGGGCCATGGGGAGACCCAGTACTTC.

The CDR3 sequence: CASSLALPGQGDEQYF. The CDR3 nucleotides read TGTGCCAGCAGCTTAGCGCTTCCGGGACAGGGGGACGAGCAGTACTTC. This chain uses TRBV7-2 with TRBJ2-7; 11 bases align to TRBD1. With 0 bases clipped from V and 5 bases from J, the junction kept 6 bases outside the gene matches. From germline, CDR1 is SGHTA and CDR2 FQGNSA. This CDR3 contains 16 residues.

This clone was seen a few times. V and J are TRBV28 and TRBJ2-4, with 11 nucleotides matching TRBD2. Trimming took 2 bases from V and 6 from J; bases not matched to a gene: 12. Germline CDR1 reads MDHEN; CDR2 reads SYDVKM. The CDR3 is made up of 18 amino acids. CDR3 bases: TGTGCCAGCAGTTTACCTCGGATAGCGGGAGGGGGACGAAACATTCAGTACTTC. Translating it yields CASSLPRIAGGGRNIQYF.

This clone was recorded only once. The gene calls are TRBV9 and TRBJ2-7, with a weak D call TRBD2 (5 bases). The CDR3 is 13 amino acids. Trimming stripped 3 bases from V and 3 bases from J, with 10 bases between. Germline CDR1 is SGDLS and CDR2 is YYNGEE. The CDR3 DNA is TGTGCCAGCAGCGGATTACTAGGCTACGAGCAGTACTTC. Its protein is CASSGLLGYEQYF.

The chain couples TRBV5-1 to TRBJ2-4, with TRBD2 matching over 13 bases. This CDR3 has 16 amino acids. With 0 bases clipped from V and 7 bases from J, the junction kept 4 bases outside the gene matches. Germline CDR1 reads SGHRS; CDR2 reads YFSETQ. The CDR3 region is CASSLGGLAGENIQYF. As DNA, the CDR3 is TGCGCCAGCAGCTTGGGTGGACTAGCGGGAGAGAACATTCAGTACTTC.

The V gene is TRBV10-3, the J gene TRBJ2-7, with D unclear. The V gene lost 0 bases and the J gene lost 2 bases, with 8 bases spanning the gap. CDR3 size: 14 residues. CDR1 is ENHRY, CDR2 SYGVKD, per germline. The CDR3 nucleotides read TGTGCCATCAGTGAGTCCAGTTACCCCTACGAGCAGTACTTC. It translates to CAISESSYPYEQYF.

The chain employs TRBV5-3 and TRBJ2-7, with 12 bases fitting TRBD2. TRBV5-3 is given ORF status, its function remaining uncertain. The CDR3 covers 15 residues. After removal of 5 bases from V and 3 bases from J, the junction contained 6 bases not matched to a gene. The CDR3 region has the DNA TGTGCCAGAAGACAGACTAGCGGGAGACACTACGAGCAGTACTTC. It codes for CARRQTSGRHYEQYF.

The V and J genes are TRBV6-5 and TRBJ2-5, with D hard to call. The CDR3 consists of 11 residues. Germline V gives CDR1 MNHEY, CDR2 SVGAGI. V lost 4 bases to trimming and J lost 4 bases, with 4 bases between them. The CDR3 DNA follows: TGTGCCAGCAGTTCTCTAGAGACCCAGTACTTC. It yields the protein CASSSLETQYF.

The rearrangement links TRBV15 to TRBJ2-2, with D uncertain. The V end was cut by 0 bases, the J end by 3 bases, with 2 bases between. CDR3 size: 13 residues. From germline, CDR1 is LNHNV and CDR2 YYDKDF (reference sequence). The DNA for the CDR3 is TGTGCCACCAGCAGAGATGACACCGGGGAGCTGTTTTTT. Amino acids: CATSRDDTGELFF.

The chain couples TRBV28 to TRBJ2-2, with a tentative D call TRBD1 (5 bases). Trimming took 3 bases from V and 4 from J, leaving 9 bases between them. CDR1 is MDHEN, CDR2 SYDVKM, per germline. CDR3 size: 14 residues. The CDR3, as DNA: TGTGCCAGCAGTTTCCAGGGATCCACCGGGGAGCTGTTTTTT. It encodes CASSFQGSTGELFF.

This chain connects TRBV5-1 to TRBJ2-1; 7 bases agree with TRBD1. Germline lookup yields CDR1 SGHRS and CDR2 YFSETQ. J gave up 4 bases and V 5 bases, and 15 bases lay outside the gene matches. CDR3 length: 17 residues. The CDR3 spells CASRLGGGQQIYNEQFF. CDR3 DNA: TGCGCCAGCAGACTGGGTGGGGGACAGCAAATTTACAATGAGCAGTTCTTC.